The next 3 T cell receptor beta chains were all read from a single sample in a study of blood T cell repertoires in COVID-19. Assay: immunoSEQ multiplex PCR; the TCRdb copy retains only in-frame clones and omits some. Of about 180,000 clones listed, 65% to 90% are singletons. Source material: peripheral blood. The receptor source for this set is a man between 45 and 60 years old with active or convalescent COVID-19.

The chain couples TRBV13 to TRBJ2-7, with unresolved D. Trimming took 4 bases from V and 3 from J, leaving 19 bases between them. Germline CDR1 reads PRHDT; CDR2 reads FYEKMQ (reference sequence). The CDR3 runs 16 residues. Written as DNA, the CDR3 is TGTGCCAGCAGCTCCGATGGATCGACACAACTCTACGAGCAGTACTTC. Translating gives CASSSDGSTQLYEQYF.

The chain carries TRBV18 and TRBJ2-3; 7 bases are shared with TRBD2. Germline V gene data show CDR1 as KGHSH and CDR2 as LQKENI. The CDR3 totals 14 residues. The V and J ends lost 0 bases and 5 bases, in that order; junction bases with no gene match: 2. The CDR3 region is CASSPPWGGDTQYF. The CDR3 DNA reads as TGTGCCAGCTCACCACCGTGGGGGGGAGATACGCAGTATTTT.

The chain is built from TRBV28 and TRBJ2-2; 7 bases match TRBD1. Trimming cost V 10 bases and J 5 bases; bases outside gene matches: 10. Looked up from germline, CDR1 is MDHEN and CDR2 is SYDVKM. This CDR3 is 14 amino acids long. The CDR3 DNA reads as TGTGCCACCGAACCTCCAGGGGGAACCGGGGAGCTGTTTTTT. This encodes CATEPPGGTGELFF. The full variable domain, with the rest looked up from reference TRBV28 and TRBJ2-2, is DVKVTQSSRYLVKRTGEKVFLECVQDMDHENMFWYRQDPGLGLRLIYFSYDVKMKEKGDIPEGYSVSREKKERFSLILESASTNQTSMYLCATEPPGGTGELFFGEGSRLTVL.